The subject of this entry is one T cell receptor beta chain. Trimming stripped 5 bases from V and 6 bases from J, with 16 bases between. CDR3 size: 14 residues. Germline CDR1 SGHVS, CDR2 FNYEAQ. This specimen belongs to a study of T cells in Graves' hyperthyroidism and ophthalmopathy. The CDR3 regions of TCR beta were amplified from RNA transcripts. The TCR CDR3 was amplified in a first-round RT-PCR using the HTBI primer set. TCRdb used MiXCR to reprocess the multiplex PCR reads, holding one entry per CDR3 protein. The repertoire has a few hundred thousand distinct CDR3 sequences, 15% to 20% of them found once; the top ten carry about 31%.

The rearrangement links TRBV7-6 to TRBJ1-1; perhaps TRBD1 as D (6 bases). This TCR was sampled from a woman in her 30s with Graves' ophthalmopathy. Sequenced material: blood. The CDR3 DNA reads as TGTGCCAGCAGCACCCCAGGGGTGAGGGCTGAAGCTTTCTTT. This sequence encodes CASSTPGVRAEAFF.